This TCR beta chain comes out of a study of blood T cell repertoires in COVID-19. Germline lookup yields CDR1 SNHLY and CDR2 FYNNEI. The CDR3 is 14 residues long. V lost 6 bases and J 5 bases, leaving 16 bases between the germline ends. Profiling relied on immunoSEQ multiplex PCR, and the TCRdb table lists in-frame clones only, not all of them. The sample carries around 62,000 clones, 70% to 90% recorded once. The chain combines TRBV2 with TRBJ2-5; possibly TRBD2 for D (5 bases). The receptor was isolated from a woman aged 55-70 years with acute or convalescent COVID-19. The sequenced sample was peripheral blood. The CDR3 is CASSPGGGVETQYF. The CDR3 DNA sequence: TGTGCCAGCAGCCCGGGCGGAGGTGTGGAGACCCAGTACTTC.